A single sample is the source of the 21 T cell receptor beta chains below, sequenced in a study of cytomegalovirus exposure and HLA in healthy donors. The PCR contained 60 Vbeta and 13 Jbeta primers. Generated by immunoSEQ multiplex PCR, the TCRdb table keeps only in-frame clones and is missing some. The data show about 300,000 clones, roughly 89% seen once. Source material: PBMCs. These receptors came from a man aged 40-49 years in good health and CMV-seropositive.

This clone has a single count. The chain is built from TRBV7-9 and TRBJ2-4; the match to TRBD1 covers 9 bases. CDR1 and CDR2 from the germline V gene are SEHNR and FQNEAQ (reference sequence). The trim removed 5 bases at V and 7 bases at J, leaving 6 bases unmatched. The CDR3 sequence is 14 residues long. The CDR3 spells CASSTKGTGNIQYF. CDR3 in DNA: TGTGCCAGCAGCACCAAAGGGACAGGGAACATTCAGTACTTC.

The chain is built from TRBV4-3 and TRBJ1-1; D unclear. Trimming took 5 bases from V and 0 from J, leaving 19 bases between them. CDR3 length equals 17 residues. Germline V lookup: CDR1 LGHNA, CDR2 YSLEER. The CDR3 loop reads CASSVGGSGVVNTEAFF. The CDR3 DNA sequence: TGCGCCAGCAGCGTCGGCGGGTCCGGCGTTGTGAACACTGAAGCTTTCTTT.

In this sample, this clone turned up a few times. The chain employs TRBV28 and TRBJ1-5; 7 bases align to TRBD1. CDR3 length: 14 amino acids. Trimming removed 8 bases from V and 0 bases from J; junction bases left unmatched: 4. Germline V gene lookup returns CDR1 MDHEN and CDR2 SYDVKM. CDR3 residues: CASHRGNSNQPQHF. The CDR3 region has the DNA TGTGCCAGCCACAGGGGAAATAGCAATCAGCCCCAGCATTTT.

The sample holds one count of this clone. The chain uses TRBV5-4 and TRBJ1-1; D gene unclear. The germline V gene encodes CDR1 SGHNT and CDR2 YYREEE (reference sequence). Trimming removed 1 base at V and 5 bases at J, with 12 bases between. This CDR3 comprises 14 residues. CDR3 in DNA: TGTGCCAGCAGCTTGACCGGGTATGGGACTGAAGCTTTCTTT. Protein product: CASSLTGYGTEAFF.

The chain links TRBV21-1 to TRBJ2-7; TRBD2 reflects the table's D call only, with no check against the DNA. TRBV21-1 is a listed pseudogene. The CDR3 has 16 amino acids. This chain's CDR3 is CASSCEAAEIPYEQYF. For the CDR3, the DNA is TGTGCCAGCAGCTGCGAGGCAGCGGAAATACCCTACGAGCAGTACTTC.

This chain links TRBV7-3 with TRBJ2-4; 8 bases are shared with TRBD1. CDR1 SGHTA and CDR2 FQGTGA come from the germline V gene. Germline trimming cut 1 base from V and 10 bases from J; bases unmatched to any gene: 9. This CDR3 is built from 15 residues. The CDR3 reads CASSLNGQGDGIQYF. CDR3 sequence (DNA): TGTGCCAGCAGCTTAAACGGACAGGGCGATGGAATTCAGTACTTC.

The chain employs TRBV18 and TRBJ1-1; a weak D match, TRBD1 (5 bases). In germline, CDR1 is KGHSH, CDR2 LQKENI. Trimming cost V 3 bases and J 5 bases, with 28 bases left between them. This CDR3 has 19 amino acids. This CDR3 reads CASSPLFGSPTGWDTEAFF. CDR3 nucleotides: TGTGCCAGCTCACCGTTGTTCGGCTCCCCAACAGGTTGGGATACTGAAGCTTTCTTT.

J is TRBJ2-7 and V is TRBV28, with D tentatively TRBD1 (5 bases). CDR3 size: 13 residues. V shed 8 bases and J shed 4 bases, with 15 bases lying between them. CDR1 MDHEN and CDR2 SYDVKM come from the germline V gene. CDR3 region: CASVSRTQYEQYF. The DNA of the CDR3 is TGTGCCAGCGTTTCTCGGACACAATACGAGCAGTACTTC.

This chain joins TRBV7-9 and TRBJ2-1; D is unresolved. Trimming stripped 2 bases from V and 5 bases from J, with 16 bases between. Per the germline V gene, CDR1 is SEHNR and CDR2 is FQNEAQ (reference sequence). The CDR3 is made up of 16 amino acids. The CDR3 DNA is TGTGCCAGCAGCTTACCCTTTGCGGAGATGGACAATGAGCAGTTCTTC. Its translation is CASSLPFAEMDNEQFF.

The rearrangement joins TRBV29-1 to TRBJ1-2; D gene ambiguous. Between the trimmed V and J ends, which lost 7 bases and 1 base, there was a span of 19 bases. Germline values: CDR1 SQVTM, CDR2 ANQGSEA. The CDR3 loop spans 15 amino acids. The CDR3: CSAEAQAEYNYGYTF. The CDR3 DNA is TGCAGCGCGGAGGCCCAGGCGGAATATAACTATGGCTACACCTTC.

The chain carries TRBV9 and TRBJ2-3, with 7 bases matching TRBD1. V was pared by 3 bases and J by 1 base, with 5 bases of the junction left unmatched. The CDR3 spans 15 residues. The germline V gene encodes CDR1 SGDLS and CDR2 YYNGEE. The CDR3 region has the DNA TGTGCCAGCAGCGAACGACAGGGCGGCACAGATACGCAGTATTTT. It is translated as CASSERQGGTDTQYF.

The chain carries TRBV4-1 and TRBJ1-2, with TRBD1 matching over 8 bases. Germline-derived CDR1 and CDR2 are MGHRA and YSYEKL. V dropped 4 bases and J dropped 7; count of bases not matched to a gene: 8. The CDR3 spans 14 residues. CDR3 region: CASSPRTGIRGYTF. The DNA for the CDR3 is TGCGCCAGCAGCCCCCGGACAGGGATTCGTGGCTACACCTTC.

The chain links TRBV27 to TRBJ2-2; 15 bases are shared with TRBD2. This CDR3 spans 18 amino acids. With V trimmed by 2 bases and J by 3 bases, 4 bases remained unmatched. CDR1 is MNHEY and CDR2 is SMNVEV in the germline V gene (reference sequence). CDR3 sequence (DNA): TGTGCCAGCAGTTTACCGGGACTAGCGGGAGGATACACCGGGGAGCTGTTTTTT. Its protein is CASSLPGLAGGYTGELFF.

The CDR3 loop is CASGVSQGAYEQYF. The CDR3 DNA reads TGTGCCAGTGGAGTATCCCAGGGGGCCTACGAGCAGTACTTC. This chain connects TRBV19 to TRBJ2-7; 7 bases are shared with TRBD1. Germline trimming cut 8 bases from V and 2 bases from J; bases unmatched to any gene: 9. CDR1 and CDR2 from the germline V gene are LNHDA and SQIVND (reference sequence). The CDR3 has 14 residues.

This CDR3 is CATSRDRGYNEQFF. The CDR3 DNA follows: TGTGCCACCAGCAGGGACAGGGGGTACAATGAGCAGTTCTTC. The chain is built from TRBV15 and TRBJ2-1; 10 nucleotides agree with TRBD1. Trimming removed 3 bases from V and 4 bases from J; junction bases left unmatched: 0. Germline V gene lookup returns CDR1 LNHNV and CDR2 YYDKDF (reference sequence). The CDR3 totals 14 residues.

The chain joins TRBV5-4 to TRBJ2-1; no clear D. The CDR3 covers 14 residues. In germline, CDR1 is SGHNT, CDR2 YYREEE (reference sequence). Trimming removed 0 bases from V and 6 bases from J, with 10 bases in between. Here the CDR3 DNA reads TGTGCCAGCAGCTTGGATCCGCCCGGCAATGAGCAGTTCTTC. Protein sequence: CASSLDPPGNEQFF.

This chain links TRBV28 with TRBJ2-7; 8 bases fit TRBD2. Unmatched junction bases numbered 15, after V lost 5 bases and J lost 0 bases. Per the germline V gene, CDR1 is MDHEN and CDR2 is SYDVKM. There are 18 residues in the CDR3. In DNA form, the CDR3 reads TGTGCCAGCAGTCCGCGACTAGGCGGGAGGCGTAGCTCCTACGAGCAGTACTTC. Residues: CASSPRLGGRRSSYEQYF.

This clone was observed once. The rearrangement joins TRBV19 to TRBJ1-5; the match to TRBD1 covers 7 bases. The trim removed 4 bases at V and 0 bases at J, leaving 6 bases unmatched. The length of the CDR3 is 16 residues. CDR1 LNHDA and CDR2 SQIVND come from the germline V gene (reference sequence). The CDR3 nucleotides read TGTGCCAGTAGTACCCGGGACAGTTATAGCAATCAGCCCCAGCATTTT. This codes for CASSTRDSYSNQPQHF.

The gene calls are TRBV7-8 and TRBJ2-7; 12 positions agree with TRBD1. CDR1 SGHVS and CDR2 FQNEAQ come from the germline V gene. The J segment lost 6 bases and the V segment lost 3 bases, leaving 6 bases of the junction unmatched. The CDR3 covers 15 residues. CDR3 region: CASSFRDRGRPEQYF. The CDR3 bases are TGTGCCAGCAGCTTCCGGGACAGGGGGCGCCCCGAGCAGTACTTC. Full variable domain (rest looked up from reference TRBV7-8 and TRBJ2-7): GAGVSQSPRYKVAKRGQDVALRCDPISGHVSLFWYQQALGQGPEFLTYFQNEAQLDKSGLPSDRFFAERPEGSVSTLKIQRTQQEDSAVYLCASSFRDRGRPEQYFGPGTRLTVT.

This clone was observed a handful of times. The rearrangement joins TRBV4-3 to TRBJ1-1; no clear D gene. The V end was cut by 2 bases, the J end by 0 bases, with 19 bases between. Germline-derived CDR1 and CDR2 are LGHNA and YSLEER. The CDR3 has 18 amino acids. The DNA for the CDR3 is TGCGCCAGCAGCCAATGGAAAGCTGGGGAGGGAATGAACACTGAAGCTTTCTTT. It codes for CASSQWKAGEGMNTEAFF.

The chain links TRBV29-1 to TRBJ2-1; 11 bases match TRBD2. The CDR3 is made up of 12 amino acids. Germline-derived CDR1 and CDR2 are SQVTM and ANQGSEA. With 5 bases clipped from V and 9 bases from J, the junction kept 3 bases outside the gene matches. CDR3 DNA: TGCAGCGTTCCGGGACTAGCGGTTGAGCAGTTCTTC. Amino acids: CSVPGLAVEQFF.